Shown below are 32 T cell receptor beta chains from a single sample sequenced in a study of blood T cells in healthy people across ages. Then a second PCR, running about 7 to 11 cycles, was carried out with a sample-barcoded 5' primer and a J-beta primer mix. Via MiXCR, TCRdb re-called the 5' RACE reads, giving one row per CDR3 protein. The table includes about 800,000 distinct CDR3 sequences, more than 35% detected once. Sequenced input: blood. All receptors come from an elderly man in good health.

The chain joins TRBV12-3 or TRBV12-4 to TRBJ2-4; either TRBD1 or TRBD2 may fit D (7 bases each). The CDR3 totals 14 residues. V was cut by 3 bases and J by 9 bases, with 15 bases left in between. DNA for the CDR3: TGTGCCAGCAGTTTCACAGGGGAGGGTGCCATTCAGTACTTC. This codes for CASSFTGEGAIQYF.

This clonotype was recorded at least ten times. CDR3 loop: CAISTTSGRTREQYF. The DNA of the CDR3 is TGTGCCATCAGCACCACTAGCGGGAGGACCCGGGAGCAGTACTTC. This chain connects TRBV10-3 to TRBJ2-7; 12 nucleotides match TRBD2. Germline values: CDR1 ENHRY, CDR2 SYGVKD. This CDR3 spans 15 amino acids. Germline trimming cut 6 bases from V and 7 bases from J; bases unmatched to any gene: 10.

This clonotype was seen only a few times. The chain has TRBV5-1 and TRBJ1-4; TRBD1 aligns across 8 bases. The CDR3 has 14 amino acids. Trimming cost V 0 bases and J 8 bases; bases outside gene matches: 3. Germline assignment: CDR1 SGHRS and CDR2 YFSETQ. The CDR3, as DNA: TGCGCCAGCAGCTTGGGACAGGGGAGAGAAAAACTGTTTTTT. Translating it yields CASSLGQGREKLFF.

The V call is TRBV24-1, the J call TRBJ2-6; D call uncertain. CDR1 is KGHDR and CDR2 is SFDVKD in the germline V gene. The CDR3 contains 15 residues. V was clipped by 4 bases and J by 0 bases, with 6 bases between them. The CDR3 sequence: CATSDRNSGANVLTF. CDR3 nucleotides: TGTGCCACCAGTGACAGAAACTCTGGGGCCAACGTCCTGACTTTC.

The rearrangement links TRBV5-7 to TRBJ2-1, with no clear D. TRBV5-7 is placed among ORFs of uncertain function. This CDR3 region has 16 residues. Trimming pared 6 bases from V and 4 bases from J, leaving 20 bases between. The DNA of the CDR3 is TGTGCCAGCATCATACTGTCGGATATGGTGTACAATGAGCAGTTCTTC. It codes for CASIILSDMVYNEQFF.

The CDR3 nucleotides are TGTGCCAGCAGTTCCTACCTCGGACAGGGAGAGACCCAGTACTTC. Its translation is CASSSYLGQGETQYF. V is TRBV12-3 or TRBV12-4 and J is TRBJ2-5; 8 bases map to TRBD1. The CDR3 consists of 15 residues. After removal of 4 bases from V and 4 bases from J, the junction contained 8 bases not matched to a gene.

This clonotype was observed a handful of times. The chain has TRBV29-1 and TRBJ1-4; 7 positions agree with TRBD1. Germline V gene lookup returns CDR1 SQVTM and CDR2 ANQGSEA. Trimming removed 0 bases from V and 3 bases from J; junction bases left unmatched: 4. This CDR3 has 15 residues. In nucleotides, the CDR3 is TGCAGCGTTGAAGATACAGGGGCGGCTAATGAAAAACTGTTTTTT. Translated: CSVEDTGAANEKLFF.

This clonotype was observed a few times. The CDR3 bases are TGCGCCAGCCGACATGGGACAGGGTCCTACGAGCAGTACTTC. Translated: CASRHGTGSYEQYF. V gene TRBV5-1 combines with J gene TRBJ2-7; 9 nucleotides agree with TRBD1. The CDR3 is 14 amino acids. CDR1 is SGHRS, CDR2 YFSETQ, per germline. Trimming at V came to 7 bases and at J to 1 base, leaving 6 bases not matched to a gene.

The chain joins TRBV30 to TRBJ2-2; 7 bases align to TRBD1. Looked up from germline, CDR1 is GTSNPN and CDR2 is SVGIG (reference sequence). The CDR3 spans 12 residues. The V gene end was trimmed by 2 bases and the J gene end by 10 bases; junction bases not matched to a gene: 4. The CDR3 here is CAWSKGGAELFF. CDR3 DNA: TGTGCCTGGAGTAAAGGGGGCGCGGAGCTGTTTTTT.

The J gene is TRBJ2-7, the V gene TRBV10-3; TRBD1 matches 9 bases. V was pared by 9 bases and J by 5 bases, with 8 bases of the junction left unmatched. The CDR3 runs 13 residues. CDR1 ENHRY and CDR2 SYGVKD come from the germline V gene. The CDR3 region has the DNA TGTGCCATAAGACAGGGGGGCTACGACGAGCAGTACTTC. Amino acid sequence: CAIRQGGYDEQYF.

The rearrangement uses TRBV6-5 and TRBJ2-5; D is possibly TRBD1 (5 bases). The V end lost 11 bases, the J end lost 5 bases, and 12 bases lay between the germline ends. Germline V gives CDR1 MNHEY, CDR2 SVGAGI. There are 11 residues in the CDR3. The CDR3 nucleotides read TGTGCCGGCTTAAGGGGTGAGACCCAGTACTTC. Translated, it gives CAGLRGETQYF.

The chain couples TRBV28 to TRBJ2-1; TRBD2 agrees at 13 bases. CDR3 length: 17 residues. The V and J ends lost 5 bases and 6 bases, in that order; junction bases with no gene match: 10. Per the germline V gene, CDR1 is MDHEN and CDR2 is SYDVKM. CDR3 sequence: CASSRMGGLAGSNEQFF. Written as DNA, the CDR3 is TGTGCCAGCAGTCGCATGGGGGGACTAGCGGGGAGCAATGAGCAGTTCTTC. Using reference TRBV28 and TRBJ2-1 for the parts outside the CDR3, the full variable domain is DVKVTQSSRYLVKRTGEKVFLECVQDMDHENMFWYRQDPGLGLRLIYFSYDVKMKEKGDIPEGYSVSREKKERFSLILESASTNQTSMYLCASSRMGGLAGSNEQFFGPGTRLTVL.

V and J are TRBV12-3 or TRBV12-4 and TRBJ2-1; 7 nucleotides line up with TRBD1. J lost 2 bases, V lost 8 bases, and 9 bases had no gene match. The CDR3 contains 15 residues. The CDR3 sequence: CASGPGQGAYNEQFF. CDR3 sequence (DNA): TGTGCCAGCGGGCCCGGTCAGGGGGCCTACAATGAGCAGTTCTTC.

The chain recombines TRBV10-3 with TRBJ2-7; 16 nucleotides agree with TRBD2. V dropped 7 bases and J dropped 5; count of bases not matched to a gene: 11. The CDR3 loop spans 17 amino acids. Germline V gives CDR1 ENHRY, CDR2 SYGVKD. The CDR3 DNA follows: TGTGCCATCAAAGGGACTAGCGGGAGGGCCCAGGATAACGAGCAGTACTTC. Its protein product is CAIKGTSGRAQDNEQYF.

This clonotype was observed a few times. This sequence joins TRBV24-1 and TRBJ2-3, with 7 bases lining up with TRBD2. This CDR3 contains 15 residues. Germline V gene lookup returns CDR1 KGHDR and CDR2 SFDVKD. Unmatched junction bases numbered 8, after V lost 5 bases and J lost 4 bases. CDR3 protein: CATSGREGLPDTQYF. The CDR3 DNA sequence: TGTGCCACCAGTGGGAGGGAGGGCCTCCCAGATACGCAGTATTTT.

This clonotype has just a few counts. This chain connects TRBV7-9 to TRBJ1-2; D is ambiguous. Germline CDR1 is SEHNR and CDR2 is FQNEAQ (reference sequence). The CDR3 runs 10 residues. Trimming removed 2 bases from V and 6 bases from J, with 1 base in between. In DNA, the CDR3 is TGTGCCAGCAGCTTAAATGGCTACACCTTC. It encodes CASSLNGYTF.

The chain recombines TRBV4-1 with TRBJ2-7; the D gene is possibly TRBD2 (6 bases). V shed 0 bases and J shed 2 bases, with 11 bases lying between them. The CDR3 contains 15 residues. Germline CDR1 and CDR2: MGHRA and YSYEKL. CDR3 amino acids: CASSQDHREPYEQYF. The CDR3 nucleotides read TGCGCCAGCAGCCAAGATCATCGGGAGCCCTACGAGCAGTACTTC.

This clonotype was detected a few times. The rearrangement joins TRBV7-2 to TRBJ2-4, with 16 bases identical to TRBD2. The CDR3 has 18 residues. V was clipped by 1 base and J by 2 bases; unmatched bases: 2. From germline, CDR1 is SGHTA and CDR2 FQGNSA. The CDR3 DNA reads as TGTGCCAGCAGCTTAGGGGGACTAGCGGGAGGGCCCAAAAACATTCAGTACTTC. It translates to CASSLGGLAGGPKNIQYF. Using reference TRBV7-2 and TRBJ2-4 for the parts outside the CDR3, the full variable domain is GAGVSQSPSNKVTEKGKDVELRCDPISGHTALYWYRQSLGQGLEFLIYFQGNSAPDKSGLPSDRFSAERTGGSVSTLTIQRTQQEDSAVYLCASSLGGLAGGPKNIQYFGAGTRLSVL.

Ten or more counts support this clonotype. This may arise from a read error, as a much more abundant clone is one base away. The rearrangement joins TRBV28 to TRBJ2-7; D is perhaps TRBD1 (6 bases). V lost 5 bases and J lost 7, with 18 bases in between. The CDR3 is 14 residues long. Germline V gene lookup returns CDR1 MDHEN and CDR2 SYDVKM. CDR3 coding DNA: TGTGCCAGCAGTGTAAGGTGGGGGCTGGGGGAGCAGTACTTC. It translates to CASSVRWGLGEQYF.

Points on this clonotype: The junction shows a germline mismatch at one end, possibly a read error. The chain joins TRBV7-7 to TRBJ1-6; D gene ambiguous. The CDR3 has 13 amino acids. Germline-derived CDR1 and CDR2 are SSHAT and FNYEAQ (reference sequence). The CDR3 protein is CASSYNRDSPPHF. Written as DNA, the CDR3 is TGTGCCAGCAGCTACAACAGAGATTCACCCCCCCACTTT.

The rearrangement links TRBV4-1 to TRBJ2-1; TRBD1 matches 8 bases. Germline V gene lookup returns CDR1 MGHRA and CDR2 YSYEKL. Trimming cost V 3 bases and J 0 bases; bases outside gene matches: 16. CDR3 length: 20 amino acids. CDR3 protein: CASSQDVPGQVQSSYNEQFF. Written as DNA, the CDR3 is TGCGCCAGCAGCCAGGACGTCCCGGGACAGGTCCAGAGCTCCTACAATGAGCAGTTCTTC.

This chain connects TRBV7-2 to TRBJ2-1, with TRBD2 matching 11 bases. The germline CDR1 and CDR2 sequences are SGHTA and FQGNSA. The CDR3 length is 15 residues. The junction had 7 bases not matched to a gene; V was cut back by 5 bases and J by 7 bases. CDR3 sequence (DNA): TGTGCCAGCAGCGCGGGACTAGCGGCGGTGAATGAGCAGTTCTTC. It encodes CASSAGLAAVNEQFF.

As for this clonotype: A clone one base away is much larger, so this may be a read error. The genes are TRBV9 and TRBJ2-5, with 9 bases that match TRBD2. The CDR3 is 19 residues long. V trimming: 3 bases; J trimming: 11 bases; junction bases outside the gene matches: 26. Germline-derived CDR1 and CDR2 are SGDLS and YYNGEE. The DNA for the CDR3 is TGTGCCAGCAGCGCGAGTTCACTCGTGCGGGAGGGCCAGTTCAATGAGCAGTACTTC. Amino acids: CASSASSLVREGQFNEQYF.

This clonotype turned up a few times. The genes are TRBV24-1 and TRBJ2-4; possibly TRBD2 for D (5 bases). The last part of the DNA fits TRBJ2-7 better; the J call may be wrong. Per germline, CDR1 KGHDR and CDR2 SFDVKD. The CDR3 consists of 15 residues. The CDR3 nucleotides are TGTGCCACCAGTGACTCCCGACTACCTGACTACGAGCAGTACTTC. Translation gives CATSDSRLPDYEQYF.

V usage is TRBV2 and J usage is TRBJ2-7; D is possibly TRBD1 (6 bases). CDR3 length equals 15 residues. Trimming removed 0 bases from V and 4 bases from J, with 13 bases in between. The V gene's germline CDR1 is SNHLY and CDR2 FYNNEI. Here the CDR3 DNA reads TGTGCCAGCAGTGAAGCGGCAGGGGTCCAGTACGAGCAGTACTTC. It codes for CASSEAAGVQYEQYF.

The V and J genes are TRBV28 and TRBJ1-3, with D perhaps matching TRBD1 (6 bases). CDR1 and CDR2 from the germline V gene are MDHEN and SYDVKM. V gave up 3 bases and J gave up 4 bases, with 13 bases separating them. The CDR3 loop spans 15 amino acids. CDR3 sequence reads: CASSFSRGRGNTIYF. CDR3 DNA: TGTGCCAGCAGTTTTAGCAGGGGTCGCGGAAACACCATATATTTT.

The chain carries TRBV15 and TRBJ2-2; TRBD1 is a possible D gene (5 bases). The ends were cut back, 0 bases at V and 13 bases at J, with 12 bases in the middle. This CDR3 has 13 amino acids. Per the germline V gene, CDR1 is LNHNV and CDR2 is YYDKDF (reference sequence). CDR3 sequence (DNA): TGTGCCACCAGCAGAGAGAGCAGGGTGGGGCTGTTTTTT. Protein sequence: CATSRESRVGLFF.

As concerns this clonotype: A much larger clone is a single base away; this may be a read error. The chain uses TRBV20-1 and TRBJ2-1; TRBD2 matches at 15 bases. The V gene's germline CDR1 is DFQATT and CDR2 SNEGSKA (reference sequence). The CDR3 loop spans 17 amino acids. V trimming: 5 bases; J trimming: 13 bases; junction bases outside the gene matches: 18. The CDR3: CSARGQGTSGRIETQFF. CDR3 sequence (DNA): TGCAGTGCTCGAGGACAGGGGACTAGCGGGAGGATTGAGACCCAGTTCTTC.

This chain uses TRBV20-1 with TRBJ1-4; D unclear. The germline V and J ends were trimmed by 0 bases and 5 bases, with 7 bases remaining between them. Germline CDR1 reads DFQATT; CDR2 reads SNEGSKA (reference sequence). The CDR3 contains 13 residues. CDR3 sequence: CSAREAQNEKLFF. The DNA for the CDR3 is TGCAGTGCTAGAGAGGCTCAGAATGAAAAACTGTTTTTT.

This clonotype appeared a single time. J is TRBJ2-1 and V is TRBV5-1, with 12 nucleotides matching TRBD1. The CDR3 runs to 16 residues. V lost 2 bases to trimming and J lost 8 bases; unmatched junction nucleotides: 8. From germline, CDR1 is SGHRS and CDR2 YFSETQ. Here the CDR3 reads CASSLIGTGGIHEQFF. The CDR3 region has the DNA TGCGCCAGCAGCTTAATCGGGACAGGGGGCATACATGAGCAGTTCTTC.

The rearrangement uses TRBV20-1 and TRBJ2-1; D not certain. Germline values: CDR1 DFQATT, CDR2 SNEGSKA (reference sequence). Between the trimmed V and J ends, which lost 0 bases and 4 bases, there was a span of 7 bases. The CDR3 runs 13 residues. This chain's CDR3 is CSARDPTYNEQFF. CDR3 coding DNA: TGCAGTGCTAGAGATCCCACTTACAATGAGCAGTTCTTC.

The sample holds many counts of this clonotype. The CDR3 region is CASSPPGLLGADTQYF. The CDR3 DNA is TGTGCCAGCAGCCCTCCGGGACTTCTCGGGGCGGATACGCAGTATTTT. The chain links TRBV7-2 to TRBJ2-3; possibly TRBD2 for D (6 bases). CDR3 length: 16 residues. CDR1 is SGHTA and CDR2 is FQGNSA in the germline V gene. The V and J ends lost 5 bases and 6 bases respectively, with 21 bases between them.